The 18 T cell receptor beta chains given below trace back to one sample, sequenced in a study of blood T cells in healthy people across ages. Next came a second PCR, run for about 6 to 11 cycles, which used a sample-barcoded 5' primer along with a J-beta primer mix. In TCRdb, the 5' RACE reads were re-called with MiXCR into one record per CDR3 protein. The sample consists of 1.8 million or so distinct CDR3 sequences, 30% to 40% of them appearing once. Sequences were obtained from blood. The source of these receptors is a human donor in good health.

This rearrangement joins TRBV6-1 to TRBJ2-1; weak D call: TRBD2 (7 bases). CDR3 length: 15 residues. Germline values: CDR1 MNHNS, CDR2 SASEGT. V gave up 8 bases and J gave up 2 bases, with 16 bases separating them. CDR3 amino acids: CASEKEGGAYNEQFF. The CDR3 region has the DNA TGTGCCAGCGAAAAAGAAGGGGGGGCCTACAATGAGCAGTTCTTC.

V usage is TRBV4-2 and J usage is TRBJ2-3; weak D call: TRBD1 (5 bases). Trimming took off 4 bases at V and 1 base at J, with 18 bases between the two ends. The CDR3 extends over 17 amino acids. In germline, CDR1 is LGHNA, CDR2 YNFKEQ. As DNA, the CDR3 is TGTGCCAGCAGCCTCAATTCCCTTGACAGCGGCACAGATACGCAGTATTTT. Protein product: CASSLNSLDSGTDTQYF.

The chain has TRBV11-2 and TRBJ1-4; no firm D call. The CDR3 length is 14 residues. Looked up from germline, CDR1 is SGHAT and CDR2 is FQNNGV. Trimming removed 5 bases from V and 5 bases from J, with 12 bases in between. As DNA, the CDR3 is TGTGCCAGCAGCACCCTTAAGGGAAATGAAAAACTGTTTTTT. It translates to CASSTLKGNEKLFF.

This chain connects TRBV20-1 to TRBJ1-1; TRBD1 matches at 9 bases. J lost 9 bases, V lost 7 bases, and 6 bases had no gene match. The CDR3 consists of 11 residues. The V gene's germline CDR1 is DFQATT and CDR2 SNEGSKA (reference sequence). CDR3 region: CSGGDRAQAFF. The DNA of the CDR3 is TGCAGTGGGGGGGACAGGGCTCAAGCTTTCTTT.

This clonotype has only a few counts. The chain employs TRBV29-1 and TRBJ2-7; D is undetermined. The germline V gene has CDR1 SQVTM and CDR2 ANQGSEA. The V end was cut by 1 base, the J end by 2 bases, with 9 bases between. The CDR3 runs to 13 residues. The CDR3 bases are TGCAGCGTTGAAGGAGCAAGACCCTACGAGCAGTACTTC. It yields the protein CSVEGARPYEQYF.

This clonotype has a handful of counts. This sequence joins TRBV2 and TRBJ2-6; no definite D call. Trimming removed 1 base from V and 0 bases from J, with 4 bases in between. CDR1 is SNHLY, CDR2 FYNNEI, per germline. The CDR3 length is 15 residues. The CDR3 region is CASSEVISGANVLTF. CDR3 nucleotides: TGTGCCAGCAGTGAAGTTATCTCTGGGGCCAACGTCCTGACTTTC.

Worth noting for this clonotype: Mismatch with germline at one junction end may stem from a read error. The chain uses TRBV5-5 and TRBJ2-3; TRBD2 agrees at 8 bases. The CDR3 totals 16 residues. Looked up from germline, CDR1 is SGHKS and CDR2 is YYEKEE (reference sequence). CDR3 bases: TGTGTCAGCAGCTTCAGCGGGGGAGATAGCACAGATACGCAGTATTTT. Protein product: CVSSFSGGDSTDTQYF.

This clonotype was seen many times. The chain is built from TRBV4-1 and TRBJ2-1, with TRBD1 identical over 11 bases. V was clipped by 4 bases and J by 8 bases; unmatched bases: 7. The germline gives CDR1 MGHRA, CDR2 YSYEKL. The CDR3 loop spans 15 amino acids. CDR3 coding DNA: TGCGCCAGCAGCCTTCGGGACAGGGGGATGGATGAGCAGTTCTTC. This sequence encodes CASSLRDRGMDEQFF.

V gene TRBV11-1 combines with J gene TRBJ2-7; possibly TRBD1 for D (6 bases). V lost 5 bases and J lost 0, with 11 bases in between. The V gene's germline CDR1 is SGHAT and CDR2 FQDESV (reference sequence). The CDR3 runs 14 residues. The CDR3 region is CASSRWTASYEQYF. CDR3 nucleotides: TGTGCCAGCAGCCGATGGACAGCCTCCTACGAGCAGTACTTC.

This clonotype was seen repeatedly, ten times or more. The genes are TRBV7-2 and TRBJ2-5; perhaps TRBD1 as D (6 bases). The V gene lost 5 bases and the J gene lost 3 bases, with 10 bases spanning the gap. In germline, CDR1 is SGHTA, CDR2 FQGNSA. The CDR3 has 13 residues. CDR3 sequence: CASSRDMEETQYF. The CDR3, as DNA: TGTGCCAGCAGCCGGGACATGGAAGAGACCCAGTACTTC.

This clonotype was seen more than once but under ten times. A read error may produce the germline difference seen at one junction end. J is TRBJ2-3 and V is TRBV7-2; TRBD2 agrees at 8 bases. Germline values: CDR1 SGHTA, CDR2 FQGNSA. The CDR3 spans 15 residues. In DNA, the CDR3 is TGTGCCAGCGGCTTAGTCATTAGCGGGGATGATACGCAGTATTTT. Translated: CASGLVISGDDTQYF.

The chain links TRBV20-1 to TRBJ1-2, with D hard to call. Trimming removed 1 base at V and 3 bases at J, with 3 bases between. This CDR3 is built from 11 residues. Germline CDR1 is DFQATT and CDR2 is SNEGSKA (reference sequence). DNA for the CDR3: TGCAGTGCTAGAGTGGACTATGGCTACACCTTC. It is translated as CSARVDYGYTF.

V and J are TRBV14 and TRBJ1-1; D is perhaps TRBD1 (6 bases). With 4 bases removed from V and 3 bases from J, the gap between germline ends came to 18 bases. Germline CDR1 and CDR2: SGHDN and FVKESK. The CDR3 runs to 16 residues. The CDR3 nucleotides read TGTGCCAGCAGCCGGAGGGGGGGCCTAGGGGACACTGAAGCTTTCTTT. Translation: CASSRRGGLGDTEAFF.

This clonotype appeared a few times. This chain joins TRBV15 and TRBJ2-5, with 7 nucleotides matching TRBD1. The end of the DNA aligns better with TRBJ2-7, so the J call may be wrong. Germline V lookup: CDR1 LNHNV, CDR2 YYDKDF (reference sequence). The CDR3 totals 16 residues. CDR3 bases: TGTGCCACCAGCAGTGTCCTTAACAGGGGTTCTCACGAGCAGTACTTC. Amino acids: CATSSVLNRGSHEQYF.

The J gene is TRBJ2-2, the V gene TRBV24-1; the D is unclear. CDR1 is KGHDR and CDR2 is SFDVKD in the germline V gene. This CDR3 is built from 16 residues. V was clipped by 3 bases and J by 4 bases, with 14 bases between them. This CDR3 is CATSDLVGSGTGELFF. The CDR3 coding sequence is TGTGCCACCAGTGATCTTGTGGGTTCGGGCACCGGGGAGCTGTTTTTT.

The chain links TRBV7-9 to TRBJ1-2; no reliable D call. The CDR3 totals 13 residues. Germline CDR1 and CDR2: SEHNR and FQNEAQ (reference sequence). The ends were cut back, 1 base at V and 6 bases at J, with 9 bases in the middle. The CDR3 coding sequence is TGTGCCAGCAGCTTAGATGTACTTGATGGCTACACCTTC. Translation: CASSLDVLDGYTF.

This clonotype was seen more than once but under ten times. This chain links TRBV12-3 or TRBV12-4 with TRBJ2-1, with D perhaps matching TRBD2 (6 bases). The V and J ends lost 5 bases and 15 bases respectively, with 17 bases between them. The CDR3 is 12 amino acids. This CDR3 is CASSLRAGQRFF. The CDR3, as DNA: TGTGCCAGCAGTCTTAGAGCGGGTCAGCGGTTCTTC.

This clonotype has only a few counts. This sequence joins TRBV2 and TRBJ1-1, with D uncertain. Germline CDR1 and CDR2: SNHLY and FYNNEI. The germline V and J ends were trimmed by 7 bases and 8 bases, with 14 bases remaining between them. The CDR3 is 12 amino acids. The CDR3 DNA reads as TGTGCCAGCACCATACCGGGGATAGAAGCTTTCTTT. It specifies CASTIPGIEAFF.